The following is a T cell receptor beta chain sequence with its context. It was with a sample-barcoded 5' primer and a J-beta primer mix that a second PCR of about 7 to 12 cycles was run. One entry per CDR3 protein, called by TCRdb with MiXCR from the 5' RACE reads. The table lists around 1.7 million distinct CDR3 sequences, roughly 30% of them singletons. The sample is drawn from a study of blood T cells in healthy people across ages. Between the trimmed V and J ends, which lost 3 bases and 4 bases, there was a span of 13 bases. The CDR3 is 14 residues long. Germline V gene data show CDR1 as SGHRS and CDR2 as YFSETQ.

The TCR was taken from a woman under 40 in good health. The chain combines TRBV5-1 with TRBJ1-2; possible D gene TRBD1, 5 bases. Sequencing input: blood. In DNA form, the CDR3 reads TGCGCCAGCAGCTCTCCGGGGGTTATCTATGGCTACACCTTC. It translates to CASSSPGVIYGYTF.